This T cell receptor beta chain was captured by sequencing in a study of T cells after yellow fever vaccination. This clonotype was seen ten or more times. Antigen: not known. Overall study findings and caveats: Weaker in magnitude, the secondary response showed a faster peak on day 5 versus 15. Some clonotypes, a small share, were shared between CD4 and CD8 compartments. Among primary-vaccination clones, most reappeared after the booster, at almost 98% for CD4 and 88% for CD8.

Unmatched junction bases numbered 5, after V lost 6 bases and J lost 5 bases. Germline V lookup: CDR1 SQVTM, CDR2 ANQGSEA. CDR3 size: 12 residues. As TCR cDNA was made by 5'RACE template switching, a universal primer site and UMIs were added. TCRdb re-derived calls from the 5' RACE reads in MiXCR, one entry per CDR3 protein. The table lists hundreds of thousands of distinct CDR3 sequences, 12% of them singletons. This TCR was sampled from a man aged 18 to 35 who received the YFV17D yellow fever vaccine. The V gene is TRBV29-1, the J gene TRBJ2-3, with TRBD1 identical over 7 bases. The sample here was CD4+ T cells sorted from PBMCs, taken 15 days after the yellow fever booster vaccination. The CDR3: CSVRGQRDTQYF. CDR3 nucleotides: TGCAGCGTGAGGGGACAGCGAGATACGCAGTATTTT.